The 5 T cell receptor beta chains reported below all come from one sample, sequenced in a study of T cell responses to AZD1222 COVID-19 vaccine. Data came from immunoSEQ multiplex PCR; TCRdb stores just in-frame clones and leaves some out. The sample has fewer than 200,000 clones, more than 75% seen once. Sequencing was performed on peripheral blood, taken 28 days after the second AZD1222 dose. The receptors come from an adult who received the AZD1222 COVID-19 vaccine.

The V call is TRBV6-5, the J call TRBJ2-7; no clear D gene. V lost 6 bases, J lost 5 bases, and 17 bases lay in between. CDR1 is MNHEY, CDR2 SVGAGI, per germline. This CDR3 spans 14 amino acids. CDR3 nucleotides: TGTGCCAGCAGACAGAATTGGGTTTCCCACGAGCAGTACTTC. Protein sequence: CASRQNWVSHEQYF.

The chain uses TRBV7-9 and TRBJ2-3; no clear D gene. Between the trimmed V and J ends, which lost 3 bases and 5 bases, there was a span of 9 bases. In germline, CDR1 is SEHNR, CDR2 FQNEAQ (reference sequence). The CDR3 length is 13 residues. The DNA for the CDR3 is TGTGCCAGCAGCTTTTCAGGTCAAGATACGCAGTATTTT. Translating it yields CASSFSGQDTQYF.

Written as DNA, the CDR3 is TGCGCCAGCGCCTCACGCCCCTCCCTCCACTTT. Its protein product is CASASRPSLHF. The rearrangement uses TRBV10-1 and TRBJ1-6; D gene uncertain. V dropped 8 bases and J dropped 14 bases, with 13 bases sitting between them. This CDR3 has 11 residues. The germline CDR1 and CDR2 sequences are WNHNN and SYGVQD (reference sequence).

This clone was counted between two and nine times. The rearrangement uses TRBV4-3 and TRBJ1-1; D not certain. The CDR3 spans 14 residues. From germline, CDR1 is LGHNA and CDR2 YSLEER. V shed 4 bases and J shed 0 bases, with 9 bases lying between them. CDR3 region: CASSPGEMNTEAFF. The DNA of the CDR3 is TGCGCCAGCAGCCCCGGGGAAATGAACACTGAAGCTTTCTTT.

The genes are TRBV10-3 and TRBJ2-2, with 10 bases fitting TRBD1. CDR1 ENHRY and CDR2 SYGVKD come from the germline V gene. The CDR3 is made up of 15 amino acids. Unmatched junction bases numbered 6, after V lost 7 bases and J lost 4 bases. Written as DNA, the CDR3 is TGTGCCATCACCGATGGACAGGGGGGCACCGGGGAGCTGTTTTTT. Translated, it gives CAITDGQGGTGELFF.